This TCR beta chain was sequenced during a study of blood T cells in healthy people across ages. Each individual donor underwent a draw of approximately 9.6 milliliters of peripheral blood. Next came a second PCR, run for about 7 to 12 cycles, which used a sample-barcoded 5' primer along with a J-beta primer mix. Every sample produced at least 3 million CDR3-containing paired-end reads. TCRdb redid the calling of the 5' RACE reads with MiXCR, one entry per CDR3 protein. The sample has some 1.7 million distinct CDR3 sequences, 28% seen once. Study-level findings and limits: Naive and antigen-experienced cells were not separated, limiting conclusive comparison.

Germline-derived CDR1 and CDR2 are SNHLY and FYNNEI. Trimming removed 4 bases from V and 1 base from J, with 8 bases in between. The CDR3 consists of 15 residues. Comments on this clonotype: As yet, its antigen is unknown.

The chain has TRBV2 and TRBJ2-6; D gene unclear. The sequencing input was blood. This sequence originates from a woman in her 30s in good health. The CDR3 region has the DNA TGTGCCAGCAGTGGGCGAGAGTCTGGGGCCAACGTCCTGACTTTC. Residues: CASSGRESGANVLTF.